These 9 T cell receptor beta chains were sequenced from one sample in a study of blood T cell repertoires in COVID-19. Only in-frame clones appear in the TCRdb table, and some are missing; sequencing was by immunoSEQ multiplex PCR. Of about 140,000 clones listed, over 70% are singletons. Sequencing was performed on peripheral blood. All receptors come from a woman aged 60-75 years with acute or convalescent COVID-19.

The CDR3, as DNA: TGTGCCAGCAGTTTACGAATACAGGGGAGCGTAACTGAAGCTTTCTTT. Amino acids: CASSLRIQGSVTEAFF. The chain recombines TRBV27 with TRBJ1-1, with TRBD1 matching 7 bases. The CDR3 sequence is 16 residues long. The J segment lost 5 bases and the V segment lost 2 bases, leaving 11 bases of the junction unmatched. Germline values: CDR1 MNHEY, CDR2 SMNVEV (reference sequence).

A single count supports this clone. V gene TRBV27 combines with J gene TRBJ2-1; 7 bases match TRBD2. This CDR3 has 14 amino acids. Per germline, CDR1 MNHEY and CDR2 SMNVEV (reference sequence). Trimming cost V 3 bases and J 8 bases; bases outside gene matches: 7. The DNA of the CDR3 is TGTGCCAGCAGTTTGTTGACTAGCCTCGATGAGCAGTTCTTC. This gives the protein CASSLLTSLDEQFF.

The gene calls are TRBV10-1 and TRBJ2-3; D remains ambiguous. The CDR3 length is 14 residues. Germline V gene sequence: CDR1 WNHNN, CDR2 SYGVQD (reference sequence). The ends were cut back, 0 bases at V and 0 bases at J, with 4 bases in the middle. CDR3 in DNA: TGCGCCAGCAGTGAGTCCACTAGCACAGATACGCAGTATTTT. It is translated as CASSESTSTDTQYF.

A few counts support this clone. This chain links TRBV11-2 with TRBJ2-7, with D maybe TRBD1 (6 bases). Trimming left V 3 bases short and J 5 bases short, with 26 bases between. Germline lookup yields CDR1 SGHAT and CDR2 FQNNGV. This CDR3 has 18 residues. Here the CDR3 DNA reads TGTGCCAGCAGCTTTATTACGACAGGTCCCTATGGGAGAAACGAGCAGTACTTC. It translates to CASSFITTGPYGRNEQYF.

This clone has more than one count but fewer than ten. The chain has TRBV19 and TRBJ1-5; 8 bases are a match to TRBD1. CDR1 and CDR2 from the germline V gene are LNHDA and SQIVND (reference sequence). The V and J ends lost 3 bases and 9 bases, in that order; junction bases with no gene match: 7. The CDR3 length is 14 residues. Here the CDR3 DNA reads TGTGCCAGTAGTATGACAGGGGACAACAGGCCCCAGCATTTT. It is translated as CASSMTGDNRPQHF.

The J gene is TRBJ2-3, the V gene TRBV30; TRBD2 matches at 10 bases. The J segment lost 5 bases and the V segment lost 0 bases, leaving 5 bases of the junction unmatched. The CDR3 spans 15 residues. In germline, CDR1 is GTSNPN, CDR2 SVGIG (reference sequence). CDR3 nucleotide sequence: TGTGCCTGGAGTGTACGAAGCGGGAGGGAAGATACGCAGTATTTT. Its translation: CAWSVRSGREDTQYF.

The chain has TRBV27 and TRBJ2-1; perhaps TRBD2 as D (6 bases). The CDR3 is 14 residues long. The germline V gene has CDR1 MNHEY and CDR2 SMNVEV (reference sequence). V was cut by 1 base and J by 5 bases, with 9 bases left in between. This CDR3 is CASSLYGRNNEQFF. For the CDR3, the DNA is TGTGCCAGCAGTTTATACGGGAGAAACAATGAGCAGTTCTTC.

This clone has a handful of counts. V usage is TRBV19 and J usage is TRBJ2-5; D might be TRBD2 (5 bases). Per the germline V gene, CDR1 is LNHDA and CDR2 is SQIVND (reference sequence). This CDR3 has 13 amino acids. V was shortened by 9 bases and J by 9 bases, with 20 bases between the two germline ends. Here the CDR3 reads CASSGSPPAAQYF. The CDR3 nucleotides are TGTGCCAGCTCGGGCAGCCCCCCAGCGGCCCAGTACTTC.

The chain joins TRBV4-1 to TRBJ2-7; 9 bases are a match to TRBD2. The V gene end was trimmed by 4 bases and the J gene end by 2 bases; junction bases not matched to a gene: 6. The CDR3 is 15 residues long. CDR1 is MGHRA and CDR2 is YSYEKL in the germline V gene. This CDR3 reads CASSRGLAETYEQYF. The CDR3 DNA reads TGCGCCAGCAGCCGGGGACTAGCTGAGACCTACGAGCAGTACTTC.